This T cell receptor beta chain emerged from a study of T cells in Graves' hyperthyroidism and ophthalmopathy. From germline, CDR1 is MNHNY and CDR2 SVGAGI (reference sequence). The CDR3 consists of 16 residues. V was pared by 0 bases and J by 5 bases, with 8 bases of the junction left unmatched. This clonotype was detected a few times. Amplified TCR beta CDR3 regions derived from RNA transcripts. HTBI primers were employed in a first-round RT-PCR of the TCR CDR3. TCRdb redid the calling of the multiplex PCR reads with MiXCR, one entry per CDR3 protein. The sample holds about 300,000 distinct CDR3 sequences, around 20% seen once.

The gene calls are TRBV6-6 and TRBJ2-7; TRBD2 matches 9 bases. This clonotype was sampled from a man aged 50 to 60 with Graves' ophthalmopathy. Source material: blood. CDR3 in DNA: TGTGCCAGCAGTTACTCGAGCGGCGGGAGGGCCAACGAGCAGTACTTC. This encodes CASSYSSGGRANEQYF.